This entry features one T cell receptor beta chain sequence. Its antigen is as yet unknown. This sample is drawn from a study of cytomegalovirus exposure and HLA in healthy donors. Study conclusions and caveats: Researchers had no immune exposure information except CMV serostatus available.

Both 60 Vbeta primers and 13 Jbeta primers went into the PCR. Method: immunoSEQ multiplex PCR; TCRdb's copy keeps in-frame clones and lacks some. The table lists roughly 130,000 clones, around 80% of them singletons, with approximately 2% in the top ten. This CDR3 is built from 12 residues. V lost 4 bases and J 7 bases, leaving 14 bases between the germline ends. Germline values: CDR1 SQVTM, CDR2 ANQGSEA. The sample comprised PBMCs. This clonotype was sampled from a man between 18 and 35 years old in good health and CMV-seronegative. This sequence joins TRBV29-1 and TRBJ2-7; maybe TRBD2 (6 bases). Here the CDR3 DNA reads TGCAGCGTTGCAGGGAGGCTCAGGGAGCAGTACTTC. Protein: CSVAGRLREQYF.